A single sample is the source of the 11 T cell receptor beta chains below, sequenced in a study of neoadjuvant anti-PD-1 for oral cavity cancer. TCRdb's copy holds only in-frame clones and misses some; the assay was immunoSEQ multiplex PCR. This sample has approximately 16,000 clones; around 74% occur once, and the top ten carry approximately 2.4%. Sequenced here: PBMCs, sampled before nivolumab (anti-PD-1) treatment. The receptor set was obtained from a person between 40 and 79 years old with oral cavity squamous cell carcinoma.

The chain joins TRBV29-1 to TRBJ2-7; TRBD2 matches at 10 bases. Germline lookup yields CDR1 SQVTM and CDR2 ANQGSEA. The length of the CDR3 is 15 residues. The V segment lost 4 bases and the J segment 5 bases; nucleotides outside the gene matches: 11. The CDR3: CSVVDSGTSAHEQYF. DNA for the CDR3: TGCAGCGTTGTCGACTCCGGGACTAGCGCCCACGAGCAGTACTTC.

J is TRBJ1-2 and V is TRBV2; the D is unclear. This CDR3 region has 14 residues. Germline CDR1 and CDR2: SNHLY and FYNNEI. Trimming removed 6 bases at V and 0 bases at J, with 11 bases between. This chain's CDR3 is CASSLGKTNYGYTF. DNA for the CDR3: TGTGCCAGCAGCCTGGGGAAAACTAACTATGGCTACACCTTC.

The rearrangement joins TRBV5-1 to TRBJ2-1; the match to TRBD2 covers 7 bases. The CDR3 spans 15 residues. V gave up 9 bases and J gave up 4 bases; unmatched junction bases: 13. Germline V gene data show CDR1 as SGHRS and CDR2 as YFSETQ. The CDR3 nucleotides are TGCGCCACCACTCTTGGACTAGGGAGATACAATGAGCAGTTCTTC. Protein: CATTLGLGRYNEQFF.

The gene calls are TRBV6-1 and TRBJ1-1, with D possibly matching TRBD1 (6 bases). Germline CDR1 MNHNS, CDR2 SASEGT. The CDR3 sequence is 14 residues long. Between the trimmed V and J ends, which lost 8 bases and 5 bases, there was a span of 18 bases. The CDR3 bases are TGTGCCAGCGGCCGGGGGGGCCAACAAACTGAAGCTTTCTTT. Translated, it gives CASGRGGQQTEAFF.

The J gene is TRBJ1-3, the V gene TRBV5-1, with D uncertain. CDR3 size: 15 residues. Trimming cost V 4 bases and J 2 bases, with 13 bases left between them. Germline lookup yields CDR1 SGHRS and CDR2 YFSETQ. CDR3 region: CASSPDGEAGNTIYF. In nucleotides, the CDR3 is TGCGCCAGCAGCCCCGACGGGGAGGCTGGAAACACCATATATTTT. Drawing the rest from reference TRBV5-1 and TRBJ1-3, the complete variable domain is KAGVTQTPRYLIKTRGQQVTLSCSPISGHRSVSWYQQTPGQGLQFLFEYFSETQRNKGNFPGRFSGRQFSNSRSEMNVSTLELGDSALYLCASSPDGEAGNTIYFGEGSWLTVV.

V usage is TRBV29-1 and J usage is TRBJ1-1; D is undetermined. CDR1 SQVTM and CDR2 ANQGSEA come from the germline V gene. Between the trimmed V and J ends, which lost 0 bases and 8 bases, there was a span of 7 bases. The CDR3 covers 11 residues. CDR3 in amino acids: CSVEDRREAFF. CDR3 DNA: TGCAGCGTTGAAGATCGCCGGGAAGCTTTCTTT.

This chain uses TRBV9 with TRBJ2-2; maybe TRBD1 (6 bases). V was clipped by 3 bases and J by 7 bases, with 22 bases between them. Germline CDR1 reads SGDLS; CDR2 reads YYNGEE. CDR3 length: 17 amino acids. In nucleotides, the CDR3 is TGTGCCAGCAGCGCCGTGGAGTTGGCAGGGGCGAACGGGGAGCTGTTTTTT. This sequence encodes CASSAVELAGANGELFF.

This chain links TRBV6-1 with TRBJ1-5, with 9 positions matching TRBD1. After removal of 7 bases from V and 5 bases from J, the junction contained 6 bases not matched to a gene. This CDR3 has 14 residues. Germline values: CDR1 MNHNS, CDR2 SASEGT. The CDR3 nucleotides are TGTGCCAGCACCATAAGGACAGGGGATCAGCCCCAGCATTTT. It specifies CASTIRTGDQPQHF.

This clone was seen once. The chain combines TRBV25-1 with TRBJ2-2, with 11 bases that match TRBD2. CDR1 MGHDK and CDR2 SYGVNS come from the germline V gene. This CDR3 spans 17 amino acids. Trimming cost V 8 bases and J 5 bases; bases outside gene matches: 13. The CDR3 protein is CASGTSGSTALTGELFF. CDR3 in DNA: TGTGCCAGCGGAACTAGCGGGAGCACGGCCCTTACCGGGGAGCTGTTTTTT.

The genes are TRBV11-2 and TRBJ1-1, with D possibly matching TRBD1 (5 bases). This CDR3 contains 17 residues. The germline V gene encodes CDR1 SGHAT and CDR2 FQNNGV. The germline V and J ends were trimmed by 5 bases and 0 bases, with 19 bases remaining between them. The CDR3 here is CASSPSGPRDVNTEAFF. CDR3 in DNA: TGTGCCAGCAGCCCGTCGGGGCCACGGGACGTGAACACTGAAGCTTTCTTT.

The V and J genes are TRBV29-1 and TRBJ1-5; TRBD1 aligns across 9 bases. With 6 bases clipped from V and 2 bases from J, the junction kept 5 bases outside the gene matches. The CDR3 loop spans 14 amino acids. Germline V gives CDR1 SQVTM, CDR2 ANQGSEA. DNA of the CDR3: TGCAGCGTAGGACAGGGGACGGGCAATCAGCCCCAGCATTTT. Translating it yields CSVGQGTGNQPQHF.